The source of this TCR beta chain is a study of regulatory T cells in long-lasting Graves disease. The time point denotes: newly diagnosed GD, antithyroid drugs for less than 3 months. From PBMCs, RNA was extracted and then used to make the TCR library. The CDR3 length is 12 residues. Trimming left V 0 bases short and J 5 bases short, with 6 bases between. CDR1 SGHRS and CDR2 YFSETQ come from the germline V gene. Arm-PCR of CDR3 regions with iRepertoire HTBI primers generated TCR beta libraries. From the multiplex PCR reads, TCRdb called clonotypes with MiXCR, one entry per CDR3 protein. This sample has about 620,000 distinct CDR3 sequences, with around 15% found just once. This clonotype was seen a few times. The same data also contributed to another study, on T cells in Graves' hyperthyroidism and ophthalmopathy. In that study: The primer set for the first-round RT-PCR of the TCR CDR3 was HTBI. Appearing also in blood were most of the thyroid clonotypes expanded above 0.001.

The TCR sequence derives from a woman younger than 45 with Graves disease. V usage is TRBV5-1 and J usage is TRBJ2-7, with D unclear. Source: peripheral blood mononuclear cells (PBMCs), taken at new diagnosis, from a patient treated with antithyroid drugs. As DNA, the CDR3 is TGCGCCAGCAGCTTGGAAGTAAACGAGCAGTACTTC. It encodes CASSLEVNEQYF.